This TCR beta chain was sequenced for a study of T cell changes during pregnancy in multiple sclerosis. CDR1 is SGHTS, CDR2 YDEGEE, per germline. This CDR3 comprises 14 residues. Trimming removed 0 bases from V and 7 bases from J, with 14 bases in between. Assay used: immunoSEQ multiplex PCR; TCRdb lists only in-frame clones, some missing. The sample carries over 90,000 clones, approximately 90% recorded once. The TCR sequence derives from a female donor in good health, enrolled as a control in a pregnancy study. The sample consisted of peripheral blood, taken in the second trimester of pregnancy. This chain links TRBV5-8 with TRBJ2-7, with TRBD1 as a possible D gene (6 bases). The CDR3 DNA sequence: TGTGCCAGCAGCTTGGAGGCAGGGGCGGGTGAGCAGTACTTC. Its protein product is CASSLEAGAGEQYF.